This T cell receptor beta chain was captured in a study of cytomegalovirus exposure and HLA in healthy donors. In the study overall: Out of 150 million to 200 million T cells, an earlier analysis found roughly 100 million unique TCR beta sequences in total.

PCR used 60 Vbeta primers and 13 Jbeta primers. Sequenced by immunoSEQ multiplex PCR; TCRdb stores in-frame clones only, minus some. The sample gives approximately 150,000 clones, approximately 80% of which show up once; 1.5% to 2% is in the top ten. This CDR3 spans 13 amino acids. Trimming removed 5 bases at V and 6 bases at J, with 11 bases between. CDR1 and CDR2 (germline): MDHEN, SYDVKM. Sequenced: PBMCs. This clonotype was obtained from a woman aged 35 to 49 in good health and CMV-seronegative. This chain joins TRBV28 and TRBJ1-5; D might be TRBD1 (6 bases). The CDR3 DNA sequence: TGTGCCAGCAGTAGGGGGGGAGGTCAGCCCCAGCATTTT. Protein sequence: CASSRGGGQPQHF.